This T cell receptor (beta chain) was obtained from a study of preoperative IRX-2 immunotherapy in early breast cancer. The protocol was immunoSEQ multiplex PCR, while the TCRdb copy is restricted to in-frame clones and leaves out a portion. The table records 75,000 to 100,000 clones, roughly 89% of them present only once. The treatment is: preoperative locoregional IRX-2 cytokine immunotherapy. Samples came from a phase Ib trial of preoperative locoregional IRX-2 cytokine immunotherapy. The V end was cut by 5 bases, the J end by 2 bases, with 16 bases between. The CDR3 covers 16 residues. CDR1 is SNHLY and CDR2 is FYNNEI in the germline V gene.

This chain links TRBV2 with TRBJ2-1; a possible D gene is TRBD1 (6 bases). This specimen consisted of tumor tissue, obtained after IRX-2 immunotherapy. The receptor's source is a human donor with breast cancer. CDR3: CASSLATGFAYNEQFF. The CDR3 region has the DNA TGTGCCAGCAGTTTAGCGACAGGTTTCGCCTACAATGAGCAGTTCTTC.